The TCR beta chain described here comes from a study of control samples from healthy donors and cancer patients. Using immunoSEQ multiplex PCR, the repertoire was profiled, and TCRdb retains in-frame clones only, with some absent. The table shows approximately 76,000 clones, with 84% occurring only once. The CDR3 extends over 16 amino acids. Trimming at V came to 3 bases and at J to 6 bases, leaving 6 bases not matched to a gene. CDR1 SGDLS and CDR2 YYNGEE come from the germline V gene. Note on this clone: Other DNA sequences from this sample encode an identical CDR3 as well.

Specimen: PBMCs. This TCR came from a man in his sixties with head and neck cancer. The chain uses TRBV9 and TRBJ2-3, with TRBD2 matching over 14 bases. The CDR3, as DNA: TGTGCCAGCAGCGGTCGGACTAGCGGGAGGACCGATACGCAGTATTTT. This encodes CASSGRTSGRTDTQYF.